The 22 T cell receptor beta chains reported below all come from one sample, sequenced in a study of T cell responses to AZD1222 COVID-19 vaccine. Method: immunoSEQ multiplex PCR; TCRdb's copy keeps in-frame clones and lacks some. The top ten hold 1.2% to 1.5% of the sample, which has about 73,000 clones, roughly 90% seen once. The source material was peripheral blood, sampled 28 days after the second AZD1222 dose. The receptors shown here come from an adult who received the AZD1222 COVID-19 vaccine.

This clone was detected only once. V is TRBV3-1 (or the pseudogene TRBV3-2) and J is TRBJ2-5; weak D call: TRBD2 (6 bases). Germline CDR1 LGHDT, CDR2 YNNKEL (reference sequence). CDR3 length: 20 amino acids. Trimming left V 8 bases short and J 0 bases short, with 31 bases between. CDR3 in DNA: TGTGCCAGCCCCCGGGGGAGCCCAGACCCAGAAGAGAAGTACCAAGAGACCCAGTACTTC. Protein: CASPRGSPDPEEKYQETQYF.

The chain couples TRBV6-5 to TRBJ2-3; either TRBD1 or TRBD2 may supply D (5 bases each). The ends were cut back, 5 bases at V and 0 bases at J, with 6 bases in the middle. The germline gives CDR1 MNHEY, CDR2 SVGAGI. The CDR3 sequence is 13 residues long. In nucleotides, the CDR3 is TGTGCCAGCAGTCGGGACAGCACAGATACGCAGTATTTT. The encoded protein is CASSRDSTDTQYF.

The chain is built from TRBV6-1 and TRBJ1-3, with D unclear. Germline CDR1 MNHNS, CDR2 SASEGT. The CDR3 has 17 amino acids. V dropped 1 base and J dropped 0 bases, with 13 bases sitting between them. The CDR3 sequence: CASSEDRPDRSGNTIYF. The CDR3 coding sequence is TGTGCCAGCAGTGAAGACAGACCTGATCGCTCTGGAAACACCATATATTTT.

The rearrangement joins TRBV6-5 to TRBJ1-5, with 7 bases fitting TRBD1. The CDR3 spans 15 residues. Germline CDR1 and CDR2: MNHEY and SVGAGI. V dropped 8 bases and J dropped 5; count of bases not matched to a gene: 12. The CDR3 bases are TGTGCCAGCGAGGGGATTAGGGACAGAGATCAGCCCCAGCATTTT. It encodes CASEGIRDRDQPQHF.

This clone was observed a single time. This chain uses TRBV6-4 with TRBJ1-6; D is undetermined. Germline V gene data show CDR1 as MRHNA and CDR2 as SNTAGT. The V gene lost 6 bases and the J gene lost 0 bases, with 3 bases spanning the gap. This CDR3 is 13 amino acids long. CDR3 sequence reads: CASRSSYNSPLHF. CDR3 coding DNA: TGTGCCAGCAGGAGCTCCTATAATTCACCCCTCCACTTT.

The rearrangement uses TRBV18 and TRBJ1-1; 7 nucleotides match TRBD1. The CDR3 totals 17 residues. Germline values: CDR1 KGHSH, CDR2 LQKENI. The V gene end was trimmed by 4 bases and the J gene end by 8 bases; junction bases not matched to a gene: 19. The CDR3 coding sequence is TGTGCCAGCTCACTACCACCCCTGGACAGGTATGATTCGGAAGCTTTCTTT. Protein sequence: CASSLPPLDRYDSEAFF.

The chain uses TRBV12-3 or TRBV12-4 and TRBJ1-3, with TRBD1 matching 8 bases. The CDR3 length is 13 residues. The junction had 8 bases not matched to a gene; V was cut back by 3 bases and J by 13 bases. DNA for the CDR3: TGTGCCAGCAGTTTGAACAGGGGGACGGAGATATATTTT. Amino acids: CASSLNRGTEIYF.

This clone was counted a single time. The rearrangement uses TRBV6-5 and TRBJ1-2; 7 bases agree with TRBD1. After removal of 6 bases from V and 2 bases from J, the junction contained 6 bases not matched to a gene. The CDR3 is made up of 14 amino acids. CDR1 MNHEY and CDR2 SVGAGI come from the germline V gene. CDR3 DNA: TGTGCCAGCAGCGCCCGGGACAGCAACTATGGCTACACCTTC. Protein: CASSARDSNYGYTF.

The chain joins TRBV5-1 to TRBJ2-3; D is perhaps TRBD1 (5 bases). The CDR3 spans 15 residues. The germline gives CDR1 SGHRS, CDR2 YFSETQ. Trimming removed 0 bases at V and 0 bases at J, with 8 bases between. In DNA, the CDR3 is TGCGCCAGCAGCTTGGAAGGGGCTAGCACAGATACGCAGTATTTT. Amino acids: CASSLEGASTDTQYF.

The chain recombines TRBV5-1 with TRBJ2-7; D perhaps matches TRBD1 (6 bases). V lost 4 bases and J 2 bases, leaving 19 bases between the germline ends. This CDR3 has 16 residues. CDR1 is SGHRS and CDR2 is YFSETQ in the germline V gene. The CDR3 DNA sequence: TGCGCCAGCAGCCCGCCCGGACAGCGTCGGGCCTACGAGCAGTACTTC. Translating gives CASSPPGQRRAYEQYF.

This chain joins TRBV27 and TRBJ2-1, with D possibly TRBD2 on 5 matching bases. Germline V lookup: CDR1 MNHEY, CDR2 SMNVEV (reference sequence). This CDR3 has 13 residues. V lost 5 bases and J lost 8, with 13 bases in between. CDR3 residues: CASSPSSFHEQFF. The CDR3 region has the DNA TGTGCCAGCAGTCCCTCTAGCTTTCATGAGCAGTTCTTC.

The gene calls are TRBV5-1 and TRBJ2-7; D gene uncertain. Trimming left V 4 bases short and J 4 bases short, with 9 bases between. The CDR3 length is 12 residues. In germline, CDR1 is SGHRS, CDR2 YFSETQ. CDR3 DNA: TGCGCCAGCAGCGGTTGGTCGTACGAGCAGTACTTC. Its protein is CASSGWSYEQYF.

The chain couples TRBV7-9 to TRBJ1-6; 9 bases line up with TRBD1. In germline, CDR1 is SEHNR, CDR2 FQNEAQ (reference sequence). This CDR3 has 15 residues. V shed 4 bases, J shed 8 bases, and the junction held 6 bases outside the gene matches. CDR3 amino acids: CASSSPRDRDSPLHF. The CDR3, as DNA: TGTGCCAGCAGCTCCCCCCGGGACAGGGATTCACCCCTCCACTTT.

This clone occurred once. The chain employs TRBV6-6 and TRBJ1-1, with a possible D match to TRBD1 (5 bases). CDR1 and CDR2 (germline): MNHNY, SVGAGI (reference sequence). This CDR3 has 14 residues. Trimming removed 7 bases at V and 0 bases at J, with 12 bases between. The CDR3 sequence: CASKPGGLNTEAFF. The CDR3 DNA reads TGTGCCAGCAAGCCGGGGGGTCTGAACACTGAAGCTTTCTTT.

The chain has TRBV7-9 and TRBJ2-3; 13 bases align to TRBD2. This CDR3 comprises 14 residues. CDR1 is SEHNR and CDR2 is FQNEAQ in the germline V gene (reference sequence). The V and J ends lost 4 bases and 8 bases, in that order; junction bases with no gene match: 3. The CDR3, as DNA: TGTGCCAGCAGCTCAGGGACTAGCGGGGTTACGCAGTATTTT. Encoded protein: CASSSGTSGVTQYF.

This clone was counted once. The V call is TRBV3-1 (or the pseudogene TRBV3-2), the J call TRBJ1-4; a possible D gene is TRBD1 (5 bases). The germline CDR1 and CDR2 sequences are LGHDT and YNNKEL (reference sequence). The CDR3 contains 14 residues. The germline V and J ends were trimmed by 3 bases and 13 bases, with 18 bases remaining between them. CDR3 nucleotides: TGTGCCAGCAGCCAGTTGGGACGGCTTGGTGGACTGTTTTTT. It is translated as CASSQLGRLGGLFF.

This clone was seen once. V usage is TRBV6-6 and J usage is TRBJ1-2; the D gene is possibly TRBD1 (6 bases). Per the germline V gene, CDR1 is MNHNY and CDR2 is SVGAGI (reference sequence). This CDR3 has 15 amino acids. The V end was cut by 7 bases, the J end by 0 bases, with 15 bases between. CDR3: CASTGTYNPNYGYTF. The CDR3 DNA sequence: TGTGCCAGCACCGGGACATACAACCCTAACTATGGCTACACCTTC.

The chain couples TRBV11-3 to TRBJ2-3, with 11 bases aligning to TRBD1. The CDR3 runs 16 residues. V dropped 4 bases and J dropped 6; count of bases not matched to a gene: 9. Germline V gene sequence: CDR1 SGHNT, CDR2 YENEEA. CDR3 region: CASSSTGQGALDTQYF. CDR3 DNA: TGTGCCAGCAGCTCTACAGGACAGGGGGCGTTGGATACGCAGTATTTT.

This rearrangement joins TRBV27 to TRBJ1-4; no clear D. The V and J ends lost 0 bases and 0 bases respectively, with 14 bases between them. Germline lookup yields CDR1 MNHEY and CDR2 SMNVEV (reference sequence). This CDR3 has 18 amino acids. The CDR3 DNA reads as TGTGCCAGCAGTTTATCGAGACTTTCACTCCCAACTAATGAAAAACTGTTTTTT. Encoded protein: CASSLSRLSLPTNEKLFF.

The rearrangement uses TRBV3-1 (or the pseudogene TRBV3-2) and TRBJ2-1; 10 nucleotides align to TRBD2. Germline values: CDR1 LGHDT, CDR2 YNNKEL (reference sequence). The CDR3 spans 16 residues. Losses at the gene ends were 0 bases for V and 6 bases for J; bases not matched to a gene: 5. CDR3 sequence reads: CASSQDSSGGANEQFF. CDR3 in DNA: TGTGCCAGCAGCCAAGATTCGAGCGGGGGGGCCAATGAGCAGTTCTTC.

This clone was recorded only once. The rearrangement links TRBV2 to TRBJ1-2, with 7 bases that match TRBD1. Germline CDR1 SNHLY, CDR2 FYNNEI. The CDR3 consists of 14 residues. The J segment lost 3 bases and the V segment lost 8 bases, leaving 9 bases of the junction unmatched. Here the CDR3 DNA reads TGTGCCAGCGGGGGACAGCGAACTGACTATGGCTACACCTTC. As protein: CASGGQRTDYGYTF.

The CDR3 is CASSFGGGPYEQYF. The CDR3 DNA reads TGTGCCAGCAGTTTTGGAGGGGGGCCCTACGAGCAGTACTTC. The V and J genes are TRBV28 and TRBJ2-7; TRBD1 or TRBD2 may be the D gene (6 bases each). The CDR3 runs 14 residues. Between the trimmed V and J ends, which lost 3 bases and 2 bases, there was a span of 11 bases. The germline gives CDR1 MDHEN, CDR2 SYDVKM.